Listed below are T cell receptor beta chains from one sample, sequenced in a study of neurological immune-mediated disorders. TCRdb reanalysed the 5' RACE reads using MiXCR and keeps one entry per CDR3 protein. The data hold 40,000 to 50,000 distinct CDR3 sequences, with about 9.4% observed a single time. Sequenced sample: PBMCs. These receptors all stem from a woman aged 40-49 years with HTLV-1-associated myelopathy (HAM/TSP). Each CDR3 is given with its conserved first and last residue. A row's size may be missing; if present it is once, few, many or a size class.

clone size,V gene,J gene,CDR3 protein
many,TRBV6-5,TRBJ1-5,CASRVTGLNSNQPQHF
many,TRBV7-2,TRBJ2-7,CASSPAGGGNYEQYF
many,TRBV5-1,TRBJ1-1,CASSWGQELNTEAFF
many,TRBV4-3,TRBJ1-6,CASSQDRTANSPLHF
medium-sized,TRBV2,TRBJ1-2,CASRADRVDGYTF
few,TRBV5-6,TRBJ1-6,CASSLGLGNSPLHF
many,TRBV7-8,TRBJ2-3,CASSFWTGYTQYF
-,TRBV7-2,TRBJ2-3,CANSLRGTGTDTQYF
many,TRBV12-3/TRBV12-4,TRBJ2-3,CASSFGTSGNTDTQYF
many,TRBV6-2/TRBV6-3,TRBJ1-2,CASSYSWTLGYTF
many,TRBV7-2,TRBJ1-1,CASRSDRNTEAFF
many,TRBV5-1,TRBJ2-7,CASSFMRGSYEQYF
few,TRBV18,TRBJ1-1,CASSPARPEAFF
many,TRBV20-1,TRBJ2-3,CSARDPWGTDTQYF
-,TRBV27,TRBJ2-7,CASSFGVTPRWEQYF
many,TRBV15,TRBJ2-3,CATSRRVDTQYF
many,TRBV11-1,TRBJ2-1,CASSLASSENFNEQFF
many,TRBV6-5,TRBJ1-2,CASSYSTGTNYGYTF
many,TRBV2,TRBJ2-1,CASTKIRTSGGNEQFF
many,TRBV29-1,TRBJ2-7,CSVEDGFSIPTEQYF
many,TRBV7-9,TRBJ2-7,CASSLEVPRHEQYF
many,TRBV10-1,TRBJ2-5,CASSEGGSQETQYF
many,TRBV7-2,TRBJ1-5,CASSLWAGASNQPQHF
many,TRBV5-1,TRBJ1-1,CASRDQGNTEAFF
many,TRBV6-5,TRBJ2-1,CASSYWGAGGFNEQFF
many,TRBV4-2,TRBJ2-7,CASSQDLYEQYF
many,TRBV20-1,TRBJ1-1,CSAPRQGGISFF
many,TRBV15,TRBJ1-2,CATSSAPGAWYGYTF
many,TRBV15,TRBJ1-4,CATASGGGTGVEKLFF
-,TRBV12-3/TRBV12-4,TRBJ1-6,CASSRVDSYNSPLHF
many,TRBV24-1,TRBJ1-5,CATSQRGGGNQPQHF
many,TRBV7-6,TRBJ2-1,CASSATYNEQFF
many,TRBV12-3/TRBV12-4,TRBJ1-6,CASSLHLDRGGRSPLHF
many,TRBV7-9,TRBJ2-7,CASSLGTVYEQYF
-,TRBV12-3/TRBV12-4,TRBJ1-3,CASSYRLRGRVDSGNTIYF
many,TRBV5-1,TRBJ2-6,CASSFVGTGANVLTF
once,TRBV5-1,TRBJ2-7,CASSRGTGYGEQYF
few,TRBV29-1,TRBJ2-2,CSVDSSPGNTGELFF
many,TRBV5-6,TRBJ2-7,CASSQGPLSSYEQYF
many,TRBV2,TRBJ2-6,CAGRGFGANVLTF
many,TRBV4-2,TRBJ2-3,CASSQLGSGITSTDTQYF
many,TRBV7-2,TRBJ2-2,CASRYLMNTGELFF
many,TRBV7-2,TRBJ2-4,CASSPGRGRGNIQYF
many,TRBV4-1,TRBJ2-4,CASSQYIPRVNIQYF
many,TRBV7-2,TRBJ1-2,CASSAQRQAANYGYTF
many,TRBV6-5,TRBJ1-5,CASSYKDGNQPQHF
many,TRBV4-3,TRBJ2-7,CASSQAMGVPYGYEQYF
many,TRBV27,TRBJ1-2,CASSLSPSGETYGYTF
many,TRBV5-6,TRBJ2-3,CASGNDRLRTDTQYF
many,TRBV4-1,TRBJ1-2,CASSLDRGDRFYGYTF
few,TRBV19,TRBJ1-5,CASRIQGAGQPQHF
many,TRBV5-1,TRBJ2-1,CASSSIPGGDDSYNEQFF
many,TRBV29-1,TRBJ2-1,CSVERTSGGAEGEQFF
many,TRBV4-3,TRBJ1-2,CASSQDKGIRAYGYTF